The rows below give T cell receptor beta chains drawn from one sample of a study of beta chain features in type 1 diabetes. Some clones are missing from TCRdb's copy, which holds only in-frame ones; the method was immunoSEQ multiplex PCR. The sample has more than 150,000 clones, around an eighth seen once. Sequenced material: central memory CD4+ T cells from blood. The receptors derive from a woman under 30 in good health. The CDR3 runs from the conserved cysteine through the conserved F or W. A D gene is named only where the DNA matches it firmly. Expanded clones get a size class; other rows say once, few or many, or leave the size out.

d_call j_call clone_size v_call cdr3_nt cdr3_aa
TRBD1 TRBJ2-6 - TRBV2 TGTGCCAGCGGGTCACAGGGGGCCGGGGCCAACGTCCTGACTTTC CASGSQGAGANVLTF
- TRBJ1-1 - TRBV5-6 TGTGCCAGCAGCTCCTGGGGCGCCTATAACCCGAACACTGAAGCTTTCTTT CASSSWGAYNPNTEAFF
TRBD2 TRBJ2-5 few TRBV2 TGTGCCAGCCTCCTAGCGGGAGGGTACGAGACCCAGTACTTC CASLLAGGYETQYF
- TRBJ1-2 - TRBV27 TGTGCCAGCAGTTGGGCCCGCAGGGCTAATTATGGCTACACCTTC CASSWARRANYGYTF
- TRBJ2-5 - TRBV6-5 TGTGCCAGCACCGACCCGGGGGGCGCCCCCGAGACCCAGTACTTC CASTDPGGAPETQYF
TRBD1 TRBJ2-1 - TRBV7-2 TGTGCCAGCAGGTTCCGGGACAGGGGCCTCCCGTTCTTC CASRFRDRGLPFF
TRBD2 TRBJ2-1 - TRBV18 TGTGCCAGCTCACCGAGGCGACTAAGCGGGAGTATAGAGGAGCAGTTCTTC CASSPRRLSGSIEEQFF
- TRBJ1-4 - TRBV20-1 TGCAGTGCTACCTACCTTGAAAAACTGTTTTTT CSATYLEKLFF
TRBD2 TRBJ2-5 - TRBV9 TGTGCCAGCAGCGCTTCCGAGGGACTAGCGGTCCAAGAGACCCAGTACTTC CASSASEGLAVQETQYF
TRBD1 TRBJ2-1 few TRBV9 TGTGCCAGCAGCGTAGCCGGACAGGGGGCGAATGAGCAGTTCTTC CASSVAGQGANEQFF
- TRBJ2-2 few TRBV18 TGTGCCAGCTCTAGCGGGAACACCGGGGAGCTGTTTTTT CASSSGNTGELFF
- TRBJ1-1 - TRBV5-1 TGCGCCAGCAGCTTGGTCGCAGGGATGAACACTGAAGCTTTCTTT CASSLVAGMNTEAFF
- TRBJ2-5 - TRBV5-1 TGCGCCAGCAGCCCTGAGGGGGCAGCGGGGGCAGAGACCCAGTACTTC CASSPEGAAGAETQYF
- TRBJ2-3 few TRBV11-2 TGTGCCAGCAGCGCCCGCAGGGCGGCGCGGGATACGCAGTATTTT CASSARRAARDTQYF
TRBD1 TRBJ2-1 - TRBV11-2 TGTGCCAGCAGTCGGACAGGGGTTGATGAGCAGTTCTTC CASSRTGVDEQFF
TRBD2 TRBJ2-7 few TRBV5-1 TGCGCCAGCAGCTTGTCGGCTAGCGGGACTAGTTACGAGCAGTACTTC CASSLSASGTSYEQYF
- TRBJ2-1 few TRBV14 TGTGCCAGCAGCCCCCGGGAGCCGAGGGAGCAGTTCTTC CASSPREPREQFF
TRBD2 TRBJ2-1 few TRBV4-3 TGCGCCAGCAGCCTGGGACTATCCAGTGAGCAGTTCTTC CASSLGLSSEQFF
- TRBJ2-5 - TRBV30 TGTGCCTGGAGTGGCAGTAAAAGACAAACCCAGTACTTC CAWSGSKRQTQYF
- TRBJ1-5 - TRBV15 TGTGCCACCAGCAGAGAAGCAGGGCAGGGCTATCAGCCCCAGCATTTT CATSREAGQGYQPQHF
- TRBJ2-2 - TRBV6-5 TGTGCCAGCAGTTATCTTAGAGGGACCGGGGAGCTGTTTTTT CASSYLRGTGELFF
TRBD1 TRBJ2-7 - TRBV28 TGTGCCAGCAGACGACAGGGGGCCTACGAGCAGTACTTC CASRRQGAYEQYF
TRBD2 TRBJ2-1 few TRBV27 TGTGCCAGCAGCACACTAGCGGGAAAAAACTACAATGAGCAGTTCTTC CASSTLAGKNYNEQFF
- TRBJ2-1 many TRBV7-9 TGTGCCAGCAGCCCGTCAGGACAGAACAATGAGCAGTTCTTC CASSPSGQNNEQFF
- TRBJ2-3 few TRBV18 TGTGCCAGCTCGCCGACACGGAGCACAGATACGCAGTATTTT CASSPTRSTDTQYF
- TRBJ1-1 - TRBV30 TGTGCCTGGAGTGTACCCGGGACTGAAGCTTTCTTT CAWSVPGTEAFF
- TRBJ2-7 few TRBV6-5 TGTGCCAGCAGTAGAACTCGCTACGAGCAGTACTTC CASSRTRYEQYF
TRBD1 TRBJ1-5 - TRBV2 TGTGCCAGCGCCCTTTGGGGACAGGGTAAAAATCAGCCCCAGCATTTT CASALWGQGKNQPQHF
TRBD2 TRBJ2-1 - TRBV5-1 TGCGCCAGCAGCTTGGAGGCTAGCGGGAGTTGGAATGAGCAGTTCTTC CASSLEASGSWNEQFF
- TRBJ1-4 few TRBV7-2 TGTGCCAGCAGCGCAAGCTACAGACGGGAAAATGAAAAACTGTTTTTT CASSASYRRENEKLFF
- TRBJ2-1 - TRBV7-9 TGTGCCAGCAGCTTACGTGAAGCGGCTTCCTACAATGAGCAGTTCTTC CASSLREAASYNEQFF
- TRBJ1-5 - TRBV7-6 TGTGCCAGCAGCTTAGTTTCCAGGTTGGATCAGCCCCAGCATTTT CASSLVSRLDQPQHF
TRBD2 TRBJ2-7 few TRBV7-6 TGTGCCAGCAGCTTAGGACTAGCGGGAGCCTCCTACGAGCAGTACTTC CASSLGLAGASYEQYF
- TRBJ2-1 few TRBV27 TGTGCCAGCAGCAAGGGGGAGAATGAGCAGTTCTTC CASSKGENEQFF
TRBD1 TRBJ2-3 few TRBV18 TGTGCCAGCTCACCCAAGTCGACAGGGGGATCTGGTACGCAGTATTTT CASSPKSTGGSGTQYF
TRBD1 TRBJ1-1 - TRBV6-5 TGTGCCAGCAGTTCGCGGACAGGGGCGACTGAAGCTTTCTTT CASSSRTGATEAFF
- TRBJ1-5 - TRBV5-6 TGTGCCAGCAGCCAACAGGGATTCGGGCAGCCCCAGCATTTT CASSQQGFGQPQHF
- TRBJ1-2 few TRBV19 TGTGCCAGTAGTAACCGACAGCGAACCTATGGCTACACCTTC CASSNRQRTYGYTF
- TRBJ1-1 few TRBV29-1 TGCAGCGTCGCGGCTTCAAGCACTGAAGCTTTCTTT CSVAASSTEAFF
TRBD1 TRBJ1-5 few TRBV7-9 TGTGCCAGCAGCTCGGGACAGCTGAGCAATCAGCCCCAGCATTTT CASSSGQLSNQPQHF
- TRBJ1-4 few TRBV14 TGTGCCAGCAGTTCATTTGGCGCCTCCGGAGGACGGAATGAAAAACTGTTTTTT CASSSFGASGGRNEKLFF